Included here is one TCR beta chain sequence, with context. This receptor's antigen is unknown. Base-call qualities are not available, and no considerably larger clone is one nucleotide away. The data derive from a study of radiotherapy plus CTLA-4 blockade in lung cancer (dated by TCRdb to about 2018). In terms of the full investigation: Objective responses occurred in approximately 17% of enrolled patients, and around 29% achieved disease control. Beyond this particular receptor, the publication reports: The strongest predictors of response, as reported, were early dynamic changes in blood T cell clones along with a rise in serum interferon-beta after radiation. After treatment with radiotherapy and ipilimumab, TCR clones that originated in tumors expanded in peripheral blood.

The study evaluated CTLA-4 blockade (ipilimumab) given together with focal radiation therapy in patients who had chemo-refractory metastatic non-small-cell lung cancer. V was cut back by 0 bases and J by 0 bases, leaving a gap of 10 bases between them. Looking up the germline V gene yields CDR1 SGDLS and CDR2 YYNGEE. The CDR3 sequence holds 15 residues, the cysteine and phenylalanine included. Left in the record is the CDR3 DNA by itself, 45 bases read in frame from the first base. Libraries were constructed by the immunoSEQ multiplex PCR assay. TCRdb limited this immuneACCESS table to in-frame rearrangements with V and J called. A share of clones is missing; checked studies link under half to unresolved V genes, and the rest is unexplained. Within this sample are 71,000 or so clones, with more than 85% of them counted one time only. The ten largest clones represent around 0.8% of the sample.

Here the chain combines TRBV9 and TRBJ2-7; a tentative D match to TRBD1 spans 5 bases. The sequenced sample was peripheral blood, obtained from a patient treated with radiotherapy plus ipilimumab. This receptor was identified in a human donor with non-small cell lung cancer who had stable disease on radiotherapy plus ipilimumab. In nucleotide form, the sequence is TGTGCCAGCAGCGTAGAAGGGGCCAACTCCTACGAGCAGTACTTC. Translated, it gives CASSVEGANSYEQYF.